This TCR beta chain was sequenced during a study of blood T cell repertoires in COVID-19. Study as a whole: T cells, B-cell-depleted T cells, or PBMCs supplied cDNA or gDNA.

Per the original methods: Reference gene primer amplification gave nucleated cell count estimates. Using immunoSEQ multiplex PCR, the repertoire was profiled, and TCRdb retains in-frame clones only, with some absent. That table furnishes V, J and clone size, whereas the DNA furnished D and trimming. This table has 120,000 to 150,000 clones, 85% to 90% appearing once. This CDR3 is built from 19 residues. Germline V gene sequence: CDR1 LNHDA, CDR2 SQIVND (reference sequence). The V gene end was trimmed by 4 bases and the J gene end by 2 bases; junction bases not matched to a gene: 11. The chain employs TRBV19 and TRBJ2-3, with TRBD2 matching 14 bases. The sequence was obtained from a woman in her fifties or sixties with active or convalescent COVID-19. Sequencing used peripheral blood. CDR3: CASSTYRTSGRRSTDTQYF. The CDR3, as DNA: TGTGCCAGTAGTACGTATAGGACTAGCGGGAGGCGGTCCACAGATACGCAGTATTTT. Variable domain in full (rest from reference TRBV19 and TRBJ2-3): DGGITQSPKYLFRKEGQNVTLSCEQNLNHDAMYWYRQDPGQGLRLIYYSQIVNDFQKGDIAEGYSVSREKKESFPLTVTSAQKNPTAFYLCASSTYRTSGRRSTDTQYFGPGTRLTVL.